A selection of T cell receptor beta chains follows, all from one sample in a study of control samples from healthy donors and cancer patients. TCRdb keeps only in-frame clones here, not all; method: immunoSEQ multiplex PCR. In the table there are roughly 130,000 clones, about 94% of which are singletons. Sequences were obtained from blood. The receptor set was obtained from a man aged 25-45 years in good health. CDR3s include the opening cysteine and the closing phenylalanine or tryptophan. D genes are given only for firm matches. Rows give clone size only sometimes, using once, few, many, or a class for an expanded clone.

once	TRBV11-2	TRBJ1-2	TRBD1	CASSFSTGENYGYTF	TGTGCCAGCAGCTTCTCGACAGGGGAAAACTATGGCTACACCTTC
-	TRBV6-5	TRBJ2-5	-	CATDRQPQETQYF	TGTGCCACCGACAGACAGCCCCAAGAGACCCAGTACTTC
-	TRBV6-2/TRBV6-3	TRBJ1-4	TRBD1	CASSYETGIGANEKLFF	TGTGCCAGCAGTTACGAGACAGGGATCGGGGCTAATGAAAAACTGTTTTTT
-	TRBV6-6	TRBJ1-3	-	CASRNGVGNTIYF	TGTGCCAGCAGGAACGGAGTTGGAAACACCATATATTTT
-	TRBV2	TRBJ2-7	-	CASSEVGLGLEQYF	TGTGCCAGCAGTGAAGTCGGTTTAGGGCTCGAGCAGTACTTC
-	TRBV2	TRBJ1-4	TRBD1	CASETGGTNEKLFF	TGTGCCAGCGAGACAGGGGGGACTAATGAAAAACTGTTTTTT
-	TRBV29-1	TRBJ2-7	-	CSVVTRDTGYEQYF	TGCAGCGTCGTAACTAGGGACACGGGCTACGAGCAGTACTTC
-	TRBV2	TRBJ2-5	TRBD2	CASRLAGETQYF	TGTGCCAGCAGACTAGCGGGGGAGACCCAGTACTTC
-	TRBV5-5	TRBJ2-3	-	CASSSGTIGAGTDTQYF	TGTGCCAGCAGCTCTGGTACAATAGGGGCTGGCACAGATACGCAGTATTTT
-	TRBV3-1/TRBV3-2	TRBJ1-4	TRBD1	CASSQGSGTGFEKLFF	TGTGCCAGCAGCCAAGGCTCCGGGACAGGGTTTGAAAAACTGTTTTTT
-	TRBV12-3/TRBV12-4	TRBJ2-1	-	CASGLGYNEQFF	TGTGCCAGCGGGTTGGGATACAATGAGCAGTTCTTC
-	TRBV20-1	TRBJ1-1	-	CSARDLAEAFF	TGCAGTGCTAGAGATCTCGCTGAAGCTTTCTTT
-	TRBV5-5	TRBJ2-3	-	CASSARGRRPQYF	TGTGCCAGCAGCGCCCGGGGGAGGCGCCCGCAGTATTTT
-	TRBV30	TRBJ1-6	-	CAWSAGVGSPLHF	TGTGCCTGGAGTGCAGGGGTGGGCTCACCCCTCCACTTT
-	TRBV30	TRBJ2-3	-	CAWSTARDTQYF	TGTGCCTGGAGTACCGCCCGGGATACGCAGTATTTT
-	TRBV7-9	TRBJ2-1	-	CASSLVGPHETSYNEQFF	TGTGCCAGCAGCTTAGTGGGCCCACACGAAACCTCCTACAATGAGCAGTTCTTC
-	TRBV5-6	TRBJ2-6	-	CASNKLGWVAGANVLTF	TGTGCCAGCAACAAGTTGGGGTGGGTGGCTGGGGCCAACGTCCTGACTTTC
-	TRBV7-9	TRBJ1-1	-	CASHLHETEAFF	TGTGCCAGTCACCTACACGAGACTGAAGCTTTCTTT
-	TRBV19	TRBJ1-1	-	CASSWAQNTEAFF	TGTGCCAGTTCGTGGGCCCAGAACACTGAAGCTTTCTTT
-	TRBV7-2	TRBJ1-2	-	CASSADRNYGYTF	TGTGCCAGCAGCGCGGACAGAAACTATGGCTACACCTTC
-	TRBV24-1	TRBJ2-1	TRBD2	CATSGGGEEQFF	TGTGCCACCAGTGGGGGGGGAGAAGAGCAGTTCTTC
-	TRBV4-3	TRBJ2-1	-	CASSQDYREQFF	TGCGCCAGCAGCCAAGATTATAGGGAGCAGTTCTTC
-	TRBV19	TRBJ1-4	-	CASNHGNWVPNEKLFF	TGTGCCAGTAACCATGGGAATTGGGTGCCTAATGAAAAACTGTTTTTT
once	TRBV15	TRBJ1-1	-	CATSRGGREGLNTEAFF	TGTGCCACCAGCAGAGGTGGTCGGGAGGGGTTGAACACTGAAGCTTTCTTT
-	TRBV7-9	TRBJ1-4	TRBD1	CASSSRQGPAKLFF	TGTGCCAGCAGCTCCAGACAGGGCCCAGCAAAACTGTTTTTT